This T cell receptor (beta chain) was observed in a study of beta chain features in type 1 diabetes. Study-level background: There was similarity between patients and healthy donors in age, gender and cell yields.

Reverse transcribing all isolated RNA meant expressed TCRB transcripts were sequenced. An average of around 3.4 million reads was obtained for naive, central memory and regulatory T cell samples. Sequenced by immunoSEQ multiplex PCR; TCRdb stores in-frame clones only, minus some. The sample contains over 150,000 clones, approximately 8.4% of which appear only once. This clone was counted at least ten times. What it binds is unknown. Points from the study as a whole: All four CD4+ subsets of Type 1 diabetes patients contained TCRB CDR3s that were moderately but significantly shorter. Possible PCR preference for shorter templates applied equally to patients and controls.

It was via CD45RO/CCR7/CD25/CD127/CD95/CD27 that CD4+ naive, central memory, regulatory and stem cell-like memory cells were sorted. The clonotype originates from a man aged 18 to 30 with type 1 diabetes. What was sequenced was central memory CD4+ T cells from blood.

Here the CDR3 DNA reads TGTGCCAGCTCACCGAGACAGGGCGACTCTGGGGCCAACGTCCTGACTTTC. As protein: CASSPRQGDSGANVLTF. The chain joins TRBV18 to TRBJ2-6, with 7 bases that match TRBD1. The junction had 5 bases not matched to a gene; V was cut back by 3 bases and J by 0 bases. Germline values: CDR1 KGHSH, CDR2 LQKENI. This CDR3 is built from 17 residues.